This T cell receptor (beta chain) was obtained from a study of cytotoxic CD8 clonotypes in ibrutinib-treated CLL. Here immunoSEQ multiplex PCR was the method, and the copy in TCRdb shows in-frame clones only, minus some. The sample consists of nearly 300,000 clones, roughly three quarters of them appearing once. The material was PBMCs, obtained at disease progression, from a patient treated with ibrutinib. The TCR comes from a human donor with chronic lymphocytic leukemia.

The CDR3 spells CASSIVAANQPQHF. The CDR3 DNA reads TGTGCCAGTAGTATAGTGGCAGCCAATCAGCCCCAGCATTTT. This sequence joins TRBV19 and TRBJ1-5; D remains unclear. The CDR3 sequence is 14 residues long. The germline gives CDR1 LNHDA, CDR2 SQIVND (reference sequence). Trimming shortened V by 1 base and J by 3 bases, and 7 bases separated the two germline ends.